A selection of T cell receptor beta chains follows, all from one sample in a study of blood T cells in healthy people across ages. TCRdb independently ran MiXCR on the 5' RACE reads; one entry per CDR3 protein. The sample has 1.5 million to 2 million distinct CDR3 sequences, 35% to 50% seen once; the top ten hold 23%. The source material was blood. All receptors derive from a human donor in good health. CDR3s include the opening cysteine and the closing phenylalanine or tryptophan. The D gene is left open where the match is weak. Expanded clones get a size class; other rows say once, few or many, or leave the size out.

V gene	clone size	CDR3 length	D gene	J gene	CDR3 DNA	CDR3 protein
TRBV11-3	few	14	NA	TRBJ1-2	TGTGCCAGCAGCTTGGAGGGCATGGGGTATGGCTACACCTTC	CASSLEGMGYGYTF
TRBV28	few	13	TRBD2	TRBJ2-7	TGTGCCAGCAGCCACGGGGGGTTATACGAGCAGTACTTC	CASSHGGLYEQYF
TRBV4-3	NA	16	NA	TRBJ1-1	TGCGCCAGCAGCCAAGACCCTACGGCAGTCAACACTGAAGCTTTCTTT	CASSQDPTAVNTEAFF
TRBV7-2	NA	15	NA	TRBJ2-1	TGTGCCAGCAGCATAGTGGGGGGCTCCTACAATGAGCAGTTCTTC	CASSIVGGSYNEQFF
TRBV10-3	few	13	NA	TRBJ1-1	TGTGCCATCAGTGAGTCGATGAACACTGAAGCTTTCTTT	CAISESMNTEAFF
TRBV11-2	few	13	NA	TRBJ1-2	TGTGCCAGCAGCTTTGGGATAATCTATGGCTACACCTTC	CASSFGIIYGYTF
TRBV15	NA	14	NA	TRBJ2-7	TGTGCCACCAGCGTAGAATTTCTAACCTACGAGCAGTACTTC	CATSVEFLTYEQYF
TRBV6-2/TRBV6-3	NA	13	NA	TRBJ2-7	TGTGCCAGTAACAGGGACGGACCCTACGAGCAGTACTTC	CASNRDGPYEQYF
TRBV5-1	NA	17	NA	TRBJ1-4	TGCGCCAGCAGCTTGTGGGGGTTGGGTGCAACTAATGAAAAACTGTTTTTT	CASSLWGLGATNEKLFF
TRBV20-1	few	14	NA	TRBJ2-7	TGCAGTGCTAGAGGGTCCAGGTCCATCTACGAGCAGTACTTC	CSARGSRSIYEQYF
TRBV29-1	many	13	TRBD1	TRBJ1-1	TGCAGCGTTGAGGAGGGGGCTAACACTGAAGCTTTCTTT	CSVEEGANTEAFF
TRBV11-2	NA	12	NA	TRBJ2-2	TGTGCCAGCAGCAACCCGGCCGGGGAGCTGTTTTTT	CASSNPAGELFF
TRBV20-1	NA	15	NA	TRBJ2-1	TGCAGTGCTAGAGATTGGACAAAAGCGGTCAATGAGCAGTTCTTC	CSARDWTKAVNEQFF
TRBV3-1	once	15	NA	TRBJ1-2	TGTGCCAGCAGCCCGGGGGCCCCCCCGGGCTATGGCTACACCTTC	CASSPGAPPGYGYTF
TRBV4-3	NA	14	NA	TRBJ2-5	TGCGCCTGCAGCCAATCGTGGACTGGAGAGACCCAGTACTTC	CACSQSWTGETQYF
TRBV9	NA	14	NA	TRBJ1-6	TGTGCCAGCAGCGTTGGGGAGATCGGGTCACCCCTCCACTTT	CASSVGEIGSPLHF
TRBV2	few	13	NA	TRBJ2-7	TGTGCCAGCAACTCGGGCCTGGGGGACGAGCAGTACTTC	CASNSGLGDEQYF
TRBV6-2/TRBV6-3	NA	14	NA	TRBJ2-5	TGTGCCAGCAGTCCGCCTAGTGTGTCGGGGACCCAGTACTTC	CASSPPSVSGTQYF
TRBV5-1	NA	15	NA	TRBJ1-2	TGCGCCAGCAGCTTGGATTACAGGGACCTCTATGGCTACACCTTC	CASSLDYRDLYGYTF
TRBV7-2	NA	18	NA	TRBJ2-7	TGTGCCAGCAGCTTAGCCCCCCCCACCGGGCCTAAGGGCTACGAGCAGTACTTC	CASSLAPPTGPKGYEQYF
TRBV20-1	NA	14	NA	TRBJ2-5	TGCAGTGCTAGAGGGTCCCATCAGGGAGAGACCCAGTACTTC	CSARGSHQGETQYF
TRBV7-2	NA	17	NA	TRBJ2-3	TGTGCCAGCAGCTTAGTCTGGGCTAGCAAAGTATCAGATACGCAGTATTTT	CASSLVWASKVSDTQYF
TRBV7-9	few	16	NA	TRBJ2-1	TGTGCCAGCAGCCCTCTATTGGCGGGGCTAGAAGATGAGCAGTTCTTC	CASSPLLAGLEDEQFF
TRBV9	few	15	TRBD2	TRBJ2-7	TGTGCCAGCAGCGTCCAAGCGGGGGGGCTGGGGGAGCAGTACTTC	CASSVQAGGLGEQYF
TRBV24-1	NA	15	TRBD1	TRBJ2-7	TGTGCCACCAGTGATCCACGGGGGACAGGCTACGAGCAGTACTTC	CATSDPRGTGYEQYF
TRBV5-1	NA	18	TRBD2	TRBJ2-1	TGCGCCAGCAGCAGAACCCCGGGACTAGGAAGCTCCTACAATGGGCAGTTCTTC	CASSRTPGLGSSYNGQFF
TRBV5-5	NA	15	NA	TRBJ1-5	TGTGCCAGCAGCTTGGGCGTCCTAATGAGTCAGCCCCAGCATTTT	CASSLGVLMSQPQHF
TRBV29-1	NA	14	NA	TRBJ1-4	TGCAGCGTTCCTGGCAGGGCCTCAAATGAAAAACTGTTTTTT	CSVPGRASNEKLFF
TRBV20-1	NA	12	NA	TRBJ1-1	TGCAGTGCCATAACTGTGGGGACAGAAGCTTTCTTT	CSAITVGTEAFF
TRBV12-3/TRBV12-4	few	15	NA	TRBJ2-7	TGTGCCAGCAGCCATAGACACAACCCGCAATACGAGCAGTACTTC	CASSHRHNPQYEQYF
TRBV7-2	few	15	TRBD2	TRBJ2-2	TGTGCCAGCAGCTTACTTAGCGGGGGCACCGGGGAGCTGTTTTTT	CASSLLSGGTGELFF
TRBV20-1	NA	14	TRBD1	TRBJ1-2	TGCAGTGCTTCGGACAGGGGGCGACAATATGGCTACACCTTC	CSASDRGRQYGYTF
TRBV29-1	NA	12	NA	TRBJ2-4	TGCAGCGTTGGGCTCCCTGGGAACATTCAGTACTTC	CSVGLPGNIQYF
TRBV5-4	NA	17	TRBD1	TRBJ1-6	TGTGCCAGCAGCCGGACACAGGGGGTATCCTATAATTCACCCCTCCACTTT	CASSRTQGVSYNSPLHF
TRBV4-2	NA	14	NA	TRBJ2-2	TGTGCCAGCAGCGATTTTGGGGGAAACGGGGAGCTGTTTTTT	CASSDFGGNGELFF
TRBV10-3	few	13	NA	TRBJ2-1	TGTGCCATCAGTGAGCAGGATTACAATGAGCAGTTCTTC	CAISEQDYNEQFF
TRBV4-1	NA	17	NA	TRBJ1-1	TGCGCCAGCAGCCAAGATTCGTTGGGGGGCACGAACACTGAAGCTTTCTTT	CASSQDSLGGTNTEAFF
TRBV5-1	NA	15	NA	TRBJ2-1	TGCGCCAGCAGCTCCCAAACTTGGAGCCGAAATGAGCAGTTCTTC	CASSSQTWSRNEQFF
TRBV28	NA	14	NA	TRBJ2-1	TGTGCCAGCAGTTCAGGGAAGAATTACAATGAGCAGTTCTTC	CASSSGKNYNEQFF
TRBV29-1	few	15	NA	TRBJ1-1	TGCAGCGTACGGAGCCATTTGGACAGGAACACTGAAGCTTTCTTT	CSVRSHLDRNTEAFF
TRBV7-9	few	16	TRBD1	TRBJ2-7	TGTGCCAGCAGCTTAACGACAGGGGACTTTTTGTACGAGCAGTACTTC	CASSLTTGDFLYEQYF
TRBV29-1	few	14	NA	TRBJ2-1	TGCAGCGTTCTCCGGACCGGGAATTACAATGAGCAGTTCTTC	CSVLRTGNYNEQFF
TRBV20-1	few	15	NA	TRBJ2-1	TGCAGTGCTAGCATTGTCAGTAGCTCCTACAATGAGCAGTTCTTC	CSASIVSSSYNEQFF
TRBV29-1	NA	16	TRBD1	TRBJ2-3	TGCAGCGTTGAAGGAGGGAGGACAGGGGGCACAGATACGCAGTATTTT	CSVEGGRTGGTDTQYF